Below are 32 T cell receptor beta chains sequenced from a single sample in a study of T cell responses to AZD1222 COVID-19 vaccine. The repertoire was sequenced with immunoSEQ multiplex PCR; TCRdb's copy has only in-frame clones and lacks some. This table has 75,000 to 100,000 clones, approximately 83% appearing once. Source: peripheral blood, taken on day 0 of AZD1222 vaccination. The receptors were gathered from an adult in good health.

The CDR3 region has the DNA TGTGCCAGCAGCCTCACGGGGGATGGGACTGAAGCTTTCTTT. Translating gives CASSLTGDGTEAFF. V and J are TRBV11-1 and TRBJ1-1, with D maybe TRBD1 (5 bases). V dropped 5 bases and J dropped 5 bases, with 15 bases sitting between them. The CDR3 is 14 residues long. The germline V gene has CDR1 SGHAT and CDR2 FQDESV (reference sequence). The complete variable domain, with remaining parts taken from reference TRBV11-1 and TRBJ1-1, reads EAEVAQSPRYKITEKSQAVAFWCDPISGHATLYWYRQILGQGPELLVQFQDESVVDDSQLPKDRFSAERLKGVDSTLKIQPAELGDSAMYLCASSLTGDGTEAFFGQGTRLTVV.

The CDR3 reads CASSKQGDGYTF. CDR3 DNA sequence: TGTGCCAGCAGCAAACAGGGCGATGGCTACACCTTC. The gene calls are TRBV7-9 and TRBJ1-2; a weak D match, TRBD1 (6 bases). Germline V gene data show CDR1 as SEHNR and CDR2 as FQNEAQ (reference sequence). The CDR3 runs to 12 residues. V lost 5 bases to trimming and J lost 6 bases, with 10 bases between them.

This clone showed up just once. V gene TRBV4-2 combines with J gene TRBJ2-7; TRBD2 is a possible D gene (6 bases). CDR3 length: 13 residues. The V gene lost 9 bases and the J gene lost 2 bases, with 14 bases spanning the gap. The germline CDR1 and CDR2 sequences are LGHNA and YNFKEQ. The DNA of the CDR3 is TGTGCCAGAGGGAGGACTACGACCTACGAGCAGTACTTC. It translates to CARGRTTTYEQYF.

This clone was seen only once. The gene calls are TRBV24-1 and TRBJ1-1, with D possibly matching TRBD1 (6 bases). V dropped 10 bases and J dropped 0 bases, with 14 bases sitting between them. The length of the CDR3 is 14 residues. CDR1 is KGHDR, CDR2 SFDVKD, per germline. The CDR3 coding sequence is TGTGCCACAAAAGGGGCAGGGGTGAACACTGAAGCTTTCTTT. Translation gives CATKGAGVNTEAFF.

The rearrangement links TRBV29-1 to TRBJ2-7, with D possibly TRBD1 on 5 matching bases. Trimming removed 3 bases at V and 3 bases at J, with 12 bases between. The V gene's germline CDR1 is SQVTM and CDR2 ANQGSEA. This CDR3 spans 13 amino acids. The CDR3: CSVELVGRYEQYF. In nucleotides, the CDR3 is TGCAGCGTTGAGTTAGTGGGGCGCTACGAGCAGTACTTC.

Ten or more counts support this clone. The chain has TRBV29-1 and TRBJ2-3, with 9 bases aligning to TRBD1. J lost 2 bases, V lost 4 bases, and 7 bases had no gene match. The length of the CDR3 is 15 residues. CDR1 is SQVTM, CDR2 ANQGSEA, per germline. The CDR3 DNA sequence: TGCAGCGTTGTGGTAGGGGACAGGGTCACAGATACGCAGTATTTT. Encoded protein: CSVVVGDRVTDTQYF.

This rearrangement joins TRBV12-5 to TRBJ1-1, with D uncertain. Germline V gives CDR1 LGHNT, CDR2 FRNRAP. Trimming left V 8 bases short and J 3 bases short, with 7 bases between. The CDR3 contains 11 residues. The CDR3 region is CASSDYTEAFF. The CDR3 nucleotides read TGTGCTAGTTCGGATTACACTGAAGCTTTCTTT.

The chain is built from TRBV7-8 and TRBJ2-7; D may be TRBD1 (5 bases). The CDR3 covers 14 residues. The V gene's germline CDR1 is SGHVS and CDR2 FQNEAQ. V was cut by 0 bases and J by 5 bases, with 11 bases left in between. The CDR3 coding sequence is TGTGCCAGCAGCTTAGCACAGGCCAGCCACGAGCAGTACTTC. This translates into CASSLAQASHEQYF.

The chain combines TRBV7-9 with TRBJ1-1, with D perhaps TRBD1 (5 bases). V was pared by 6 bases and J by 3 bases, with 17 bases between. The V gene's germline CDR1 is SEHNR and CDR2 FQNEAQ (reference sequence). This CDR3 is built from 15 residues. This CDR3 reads CASSPFPKGYTEAFF. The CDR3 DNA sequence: TGTGCCAGCAGTCCGTTCCCTAAGGGGTACACTGAAGCTTTCTTT.

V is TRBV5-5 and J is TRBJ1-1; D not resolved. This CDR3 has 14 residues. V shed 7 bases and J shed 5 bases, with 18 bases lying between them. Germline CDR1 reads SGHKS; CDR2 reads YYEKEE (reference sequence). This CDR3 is CASDLPGRTTEAFF. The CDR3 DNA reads TGTGCCAGCGATCTACCGGGGAGGACGACTGAAGCTTTCTTT.

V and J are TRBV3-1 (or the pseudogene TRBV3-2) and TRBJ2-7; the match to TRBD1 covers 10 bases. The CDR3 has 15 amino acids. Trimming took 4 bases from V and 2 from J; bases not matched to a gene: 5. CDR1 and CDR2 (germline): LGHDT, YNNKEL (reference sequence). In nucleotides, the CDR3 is TGTGCCAGCAGCCTACGGACAGGGGGTGCCTACGAGCAGTACTTC. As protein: CASSLRTGGAYEQYF.

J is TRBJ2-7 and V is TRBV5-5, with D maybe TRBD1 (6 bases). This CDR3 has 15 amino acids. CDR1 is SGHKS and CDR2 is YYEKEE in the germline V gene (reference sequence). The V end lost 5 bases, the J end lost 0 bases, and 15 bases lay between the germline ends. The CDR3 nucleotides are TGTGCCAGCAGAGTTGGGGGCCTCAGCTCCTACGAGCAGTACTTC. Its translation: CASRVGGLSSYEQYF. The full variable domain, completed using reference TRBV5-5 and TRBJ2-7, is DAGVTQSPTHLIKTRGQQVTLRCSPISGHKSVSWYQQVLGQGPQFIFQYYEKEERGRGNFPDRFSARQFPNYSSELNVNALLLGDSALYLCASRVGGLSSYEQYFGPGTRLTVT.

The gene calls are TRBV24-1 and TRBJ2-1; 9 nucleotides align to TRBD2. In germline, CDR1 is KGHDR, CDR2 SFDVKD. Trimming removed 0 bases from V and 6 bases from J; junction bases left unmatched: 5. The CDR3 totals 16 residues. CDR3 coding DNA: TGTGCCACCAGTGATTTGGATAGCGGGAGTTTCAATGAGCAGTTCTTC. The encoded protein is CATSDLDSGSFNEQFF.

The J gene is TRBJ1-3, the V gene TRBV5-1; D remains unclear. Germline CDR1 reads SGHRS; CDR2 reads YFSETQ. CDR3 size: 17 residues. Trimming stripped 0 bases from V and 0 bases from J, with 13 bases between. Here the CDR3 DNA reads TGCGCCAGCAGCTTGGCTGTCAGCGCCAGCTCTGGAAACACCATATATTTT. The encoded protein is CASSLAVSASSGNTIYF.

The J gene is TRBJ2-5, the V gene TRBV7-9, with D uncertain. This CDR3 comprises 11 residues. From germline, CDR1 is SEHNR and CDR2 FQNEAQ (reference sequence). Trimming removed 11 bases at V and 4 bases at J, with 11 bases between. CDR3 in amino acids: CAGEVGETQYF. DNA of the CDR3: TGTGCCGGTGAAGTGGGAGAGACCCAGTACTTC.

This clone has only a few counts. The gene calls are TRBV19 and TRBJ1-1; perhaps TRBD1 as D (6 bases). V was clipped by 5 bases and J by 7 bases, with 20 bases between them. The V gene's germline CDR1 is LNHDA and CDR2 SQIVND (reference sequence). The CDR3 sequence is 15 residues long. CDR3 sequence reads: CASSPQRLGQYEAFF. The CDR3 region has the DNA TGTGCCAGTAGTCCCCAAAGGCTCGGACAGTATGAAGCTTTCTTT.

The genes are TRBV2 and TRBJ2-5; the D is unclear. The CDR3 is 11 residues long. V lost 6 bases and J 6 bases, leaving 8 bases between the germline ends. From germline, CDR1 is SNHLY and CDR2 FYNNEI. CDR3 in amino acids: CASRAMQTQYF. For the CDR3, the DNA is TGTGCCAGCAGGGCAATGCAGACCCAGTACTTC.

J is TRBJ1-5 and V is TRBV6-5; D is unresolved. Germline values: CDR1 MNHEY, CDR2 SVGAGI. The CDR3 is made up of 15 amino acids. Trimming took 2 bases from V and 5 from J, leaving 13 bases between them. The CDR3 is CASSYGGTVDQPQHF. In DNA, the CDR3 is TGTGCCAGCAGTTACGGCGGAACGGTCGATCAGCCCCAGCATTTT.

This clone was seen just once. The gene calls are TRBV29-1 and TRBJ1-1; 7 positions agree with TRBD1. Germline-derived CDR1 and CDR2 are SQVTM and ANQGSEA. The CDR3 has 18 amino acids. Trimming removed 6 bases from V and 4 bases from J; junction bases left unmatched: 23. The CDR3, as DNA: TGCAGCGTCGCCGGCCGAGACAGGGAAGAGTCGAGGGGCACTGAAGCTTTCTTT. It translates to CSVAGRDREESRGTEAFF.

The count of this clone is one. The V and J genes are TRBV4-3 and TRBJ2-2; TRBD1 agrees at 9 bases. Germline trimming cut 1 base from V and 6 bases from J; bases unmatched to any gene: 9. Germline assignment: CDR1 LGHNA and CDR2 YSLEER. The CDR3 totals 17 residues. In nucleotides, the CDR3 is TGCGCCAGCAGCCAAGCCCTGACCGGGACAGGGCCCGGGGAGCTGTTTTTT. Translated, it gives CASSQALTGTGPGELFF.

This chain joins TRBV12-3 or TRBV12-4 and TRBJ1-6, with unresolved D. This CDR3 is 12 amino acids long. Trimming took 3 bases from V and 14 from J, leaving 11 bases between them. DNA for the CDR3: TGTGCCAGCAGTTTCGCCCAAGGAGCCCTCCACTTT. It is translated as CASSFAQGALHF.

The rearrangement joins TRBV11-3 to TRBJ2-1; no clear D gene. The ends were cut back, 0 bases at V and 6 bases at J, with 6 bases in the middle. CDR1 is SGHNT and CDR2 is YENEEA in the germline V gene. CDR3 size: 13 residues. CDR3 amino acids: CASSLDPFNEQFF. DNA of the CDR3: TGTGCCAGCAGCTTAGACCCGTTCAATGAGCAGTTCTTC. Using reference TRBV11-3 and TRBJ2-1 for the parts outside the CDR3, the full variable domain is EAGVVQSPRYKIIEKKQPVAFWCNPISGHNTLYWYLQNLGQGPELLIRYENEEAVDDSQLPKDRFSAERLKGVDSTLKIQPAELGDSAVYLCASSLDPFNEQFFGPGTRLTVL.

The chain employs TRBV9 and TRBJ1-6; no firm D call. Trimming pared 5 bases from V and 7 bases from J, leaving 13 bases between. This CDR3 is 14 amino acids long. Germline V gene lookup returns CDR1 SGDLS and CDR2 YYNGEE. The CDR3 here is CASSFKEVNSPLHF. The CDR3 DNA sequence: TGTGCCAGCAGTTTTAAAGAGGTCAATTCACCCCTCCACTTT.

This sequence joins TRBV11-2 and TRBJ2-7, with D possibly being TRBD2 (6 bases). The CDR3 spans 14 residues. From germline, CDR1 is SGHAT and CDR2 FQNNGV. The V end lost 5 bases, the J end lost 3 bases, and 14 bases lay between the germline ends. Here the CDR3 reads CASSPPGLHYEQYF. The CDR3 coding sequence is TGTGCCAGCAGCCCGCCGGGACTGCACTACGAGCAGTACTTC.

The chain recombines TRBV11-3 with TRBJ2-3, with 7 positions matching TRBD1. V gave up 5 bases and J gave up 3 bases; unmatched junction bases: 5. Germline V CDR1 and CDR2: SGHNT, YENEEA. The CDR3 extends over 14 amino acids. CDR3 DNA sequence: TGTGCCAGCAGCCACAGGGGTGGGACAGATACGCAGTATTTT. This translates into CASSHRGGTDTQYF.

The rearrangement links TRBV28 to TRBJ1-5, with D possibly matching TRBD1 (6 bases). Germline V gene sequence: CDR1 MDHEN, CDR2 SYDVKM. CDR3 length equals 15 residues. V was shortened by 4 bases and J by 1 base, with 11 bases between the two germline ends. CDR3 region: CASSYRVGSNQPQHF. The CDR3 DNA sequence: TGTGCCAGCAGTTACAGGGTTGGAAGCAATCAGCCCCAGCATTTT.

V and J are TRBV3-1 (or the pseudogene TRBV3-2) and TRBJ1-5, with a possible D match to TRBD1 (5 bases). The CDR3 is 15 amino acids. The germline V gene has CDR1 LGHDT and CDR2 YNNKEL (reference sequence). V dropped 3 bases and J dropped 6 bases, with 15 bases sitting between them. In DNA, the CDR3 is TGTGCCAGCAGCCAGGGGAGGGGTGGGAGTCAGCCCCAGCATTTT. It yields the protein CASSQGRGGSQPQHF.

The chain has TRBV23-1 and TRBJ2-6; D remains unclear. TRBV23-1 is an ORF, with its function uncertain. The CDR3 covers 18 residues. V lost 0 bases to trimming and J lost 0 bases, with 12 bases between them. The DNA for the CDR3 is TGCGCCAGCAGTCAATCGGAGACAAGGTTCTCTGGGGCCAACGTCCTGACTTTC. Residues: CASSQSETRFSGANVLTF.

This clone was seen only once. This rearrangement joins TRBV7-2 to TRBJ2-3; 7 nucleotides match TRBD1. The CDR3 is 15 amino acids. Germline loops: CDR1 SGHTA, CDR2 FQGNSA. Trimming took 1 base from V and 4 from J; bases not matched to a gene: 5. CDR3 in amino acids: CASSLGDRDPDTQYF. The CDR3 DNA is TGTGCCAGCAGCTTAGGCGACAGGGACCCAGATACGCAGTATTTT.

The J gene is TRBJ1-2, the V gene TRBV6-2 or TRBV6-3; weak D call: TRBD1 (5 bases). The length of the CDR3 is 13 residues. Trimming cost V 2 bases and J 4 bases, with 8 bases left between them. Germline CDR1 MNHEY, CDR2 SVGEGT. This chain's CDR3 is CASSYDQGYGYTF. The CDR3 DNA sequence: TGTGCCAGCAGTTACGACCAGGGCTATGGCTACACCTTC.

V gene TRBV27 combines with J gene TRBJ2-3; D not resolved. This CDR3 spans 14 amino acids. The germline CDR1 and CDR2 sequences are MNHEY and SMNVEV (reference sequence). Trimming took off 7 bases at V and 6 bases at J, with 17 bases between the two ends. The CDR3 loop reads CASTLTYGPDTQYF. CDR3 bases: TGTGCCAGCACCCTGACATACGGCCCCGATACGCAGTATTTT.

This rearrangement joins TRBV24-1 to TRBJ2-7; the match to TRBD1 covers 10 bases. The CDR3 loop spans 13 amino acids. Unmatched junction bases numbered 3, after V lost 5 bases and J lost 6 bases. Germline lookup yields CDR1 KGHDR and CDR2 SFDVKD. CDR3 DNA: TGTGCCACCAGTGGGGACAGGGGTGGCGAGCAGTACTTC. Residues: CATSGDRGGEQYF.